The 28 T cell receptor beta chains given below trace back to one sample, sequenced in a study of cytomegalovirus exposure and HLA in healthy donors. PCR primers comprised 60 Vbeta and 13 Jbeta primers. Generated by immunoSEQ multiplex PCR, the TCRdb table keeps only in-frame clones and is missing some. This listing includes about 76,000 clones. Sequencing used PBMCs. These TCRs come from a woman aged 40 to 55 in good health and CMV-seropositive.

The CDR3 spells CASSLGEGAKNIQYF. The CDR3 nucleotides are TGTGCCAGCAGCTTGGGTGAGGGTGCCAAAAACATTCAGTACTTC. The gene calls are TRBV5-4 and TRBJ2-4; possible D gene TRBD2, 5 bases. V lost 0 bases and J lost 1, with 8 bases in between. The CDR3 runs 15 residues. The germline V gene has CDR1 SGHNT and CDR2 YYREEE (reference sequence).

The chain carries TRBV18 and TRBJ2-1; the D is unclear. CDR3 length: 15 amino acids. The germline V and J ends were trimmed by 3 bases and 0 bases, with 9 bases remaining between them. From germline, CDR1 is KGHSH and CDR2 LQKENI. CDR3 DNA: TGTGCCAGCTCACCCCGACTGGTCTCCTACAATGAGCAGTTCTTC. It specifies CASSPRLVSYNEQFF.

The chain couples TRBV5-1 to TRBJ2-5, with 11 bases matching TRBD2. V lost 7 bases and J lost 1; bases outside the gene matches: 3. The germline V gene encodes CDR1 SGHRS and CDR2 YFSETQ. The CDR3 has 14 residues. CDR3 region: CASRGTSGQETQYF. DNA for the CDR3: TGCGCCAGCCGAGGGACTAGCGGCCAAGAGACCCAGTACTTC.

This chain links TRBV7-8 with TRBJ1-1; D possibly corresponds to TRBD1 (5 bases). Germline assignment: CDR1 SGHVS and CDR2 FQNEAQ. The V and J ends lost 3 bases and 4 bases respectively, with 24 bases between them. The length of the CDR3 is 18 residues. The CDR3 coding sequence is TGTGCCAGCAGCTTTAGGGGCGCCAGGGAGGTTAGTCGCACTGAAGCTTTCTTT. It yields the protein CASSFRGAREVSRTEAFF.

This chain connects TRBV7-2 to TRBJ2-7; 14 bases agree with TRBD2. The ends lost 5 bases at V and 5 bases at J; junction bases unmatched: 11. CDR3 length equals 17 residues. Germline V gene lookup returns CDR1 SGHTA and CDR2 FQGNSA. The CDR3 nucleotides are TGTGCCAGCAGCAAAGGTCCCGGGACTAGCGGGGGAAACGAGCAGTACTTC. Encoded protein: CASSKGPGTSGGNEQYF.

The rearrangement joins TRBV12-5 to TRBJ2-3; 7 bases line up with TRBD2. Unmatched junction bases numbered 21, after V lost 3 bases and J lost 0 bases. The length of the CDR3 is 21 residues. Per the germline V gene, CDR1 is LGHNT and CDR2 is FRNRAP. The CDR3 sequence is CASGFGVERGLQTSSTDTQYF. CDR3 DNA sequence: TGTGCTAGTGGTTTTGGGGTGGAGCGGGGATTACAGACGTCTAGCACAGATACGCAGTATTTT.

The rearrangement links TRBV9 to TRBJ2-5, with 7 bases aligning to TRBD2. The CDR3 runs to 15 residues. Trimming took 4 bases from V and 2 from J; bases not matched to a gene: 8. Germline V gives CDR1 SGDLS, CDR2 YYNGEE. The CDR3 region is CASSSSGRGQETQYF. In nucleotides, the CDR3 is TGTGCCAGCAGCTCCTCAGGGCGGGGGCAAGAGACCCAGTACTTC.

The chain uses TRBV7-3 and TRBJ1-2; no definite D call. The CDR3 has 13 residues. The V end lost 2 bases, the J end lost 6 bases, and 10 bases lay between the germline ends. CDR1 is SGHTA and CDR2 is FQGTGA in the germline V gene. DNA of the CDR3: TGTGCCAGCAGCTTAGGCGGGGAGGATGGCTACACCTTC. Its translation: CASSLGGEDGYTF.

Points on this clone: One junction end disagrees with the germline gene, perhaps due to a read error. V and J are TRBV6-1 and TRBJ2-5, with unresolved D. CDR1 is MNHNS, CDR2 SASEGT, per germline. This CDR3 is built from 15 residues. The CDR3 coding sequence is TGTGCCAGCAGTGAAAGTCCGGCGTACCAAGAGGCCCAGTACTTC. Translated: CASSESPAYQEAQYF.

The CDR3 bases are TGTGCCAGTAGTATTTTAAGGACTGGGAATCAGCCCCAGCATTTT. Translating gives CASSILRTGNQPQHF. The chain recombines TRBV19 with TRBJ1-5; D is unresolved. The V gene lost 3 bases and the J gene lost 4 bases, with 13 bases spanning the gap. Germline V lookup: CDR1 LNHDA, CDR2 SQIVND (reference sequence). This CDR3 contains 15 residues.

V and J are TRBV7-8 and TRBJ1-4; unclear D gene. V lost 3 bases and J lost 4, with 6 bases in between. The germline gives CDR1 SGHVS, CDR2 FQNEAQ. The CDR3 extends over 13 amino acids. The CDR3 nucleotides read TGTGCCAGCAGCTTGGTCTATAATGAAAAACTGTTTTTT. Translated, it gives CASSLVYNEKLFF.

CDR3 loop: CASSRGQQETQYF. In nucleotides, the CDR3 is TGTGCCAGCAGCCGGGGACAGCAAGAGACCCAGTACTTC. The chain joins TRBV11-3 to TRBJ2-5; 7 nucleotides match TRBD1. Unmatched junction bases numbered 2, after V lost 5 bases and J lost 2 bases. Germline CDR1 SGHNT, CDR2 YENEEA. The CDR3 runs to 13 residues.

J is TRBJ2-5 and V is TRBV7-6, with 13 nucleotides matching TRBD2. Trimming took 5 bases from V and 9 from J; bases not matched to a gene: 12. This CDR3 is 16 amino acids long. Germline V gives CDR1 SGHVS, CDR2 FNYEAQ. The CDR3 sequence is CASSQLAGGGRAPQYF. The CDR3 DNA is TGTGCCAGCAGCCAACTAGCGGGGGGGGGTAGGGCGCCCCAGTACTTC. The whole variable domain, remainder taken from reference TRBV7-6 and TRBJ2-5, is GAGVSQSPRYKVTKRGQDVALRCDPISGHVSLYWYRQALGQGPEFLTYFNYEAQQDKSGLPNDRFSAERPEGSISTLTIQRTEQRDSAMYRCASSQLAGGGRAPQYFGPGTRLLVL.

In DNA, the CDR3 is TGTGCCAGCCTGAGCGGGGACAGGGAAAACGTCCTGACTTTC. Translation gives CASLSGDRENVLTF. The chain joins TRBV6-6 to TRBJ2-6; 9 nucleotides agree with TRBD1. Germline CDR1 MNHNY, CDR2 SVGAGI (reference sequence). This CDR3 is 14 amino acids long. With 8 bases clipped from V and 10 bases from J, the junction kept 9 bases outside the gene matches.

The chain couples TRBV27 to TRBJ1-2; D is ambiguous. This CDR3 is 14 amino acids long. CDR1 MNHEY and CDR2 SMNVEV come from the germline V gene (reference sequence). Between the trimmed V and J ends, which lost 7 bases and 0 bases, there was a span of 12 bases. The CDR3 DNA reads as TGTGCCAGCAAGGCAGGCAGTGCTAACTATGGCTACACCTTC. Translation gives CASKAGSANYGYTF.

This chain connects TRBV11-2 to TRBJ2-2; TRBD2 agrees at 9 bases. The CDR3 covers 16 residues. V trimming: 4 bases; J trimming: 5 bases; junction bases outside the gene matches: 8. The germline gives CDR1 SGHAT, CDR2 FQNNGV. As DNA, the CDR3 is TGTGCCAGCAGCTCGACCGGGACTAGCTTGACCGGGGAGCTGTTTTTT. Amino acids: CASSSTGTSLTGELFF.

The J gene is TRBJ1-1, the V gene TRBV6-4, with 9 bases that match TRBD1. Germline-derived CDR1 and CDR2 are MRHNA and SNTAGT. The CDR3 runs to 13 residues. V shed 1 base and J 7 bases; nucleotides not matched to a gene: 1. CDR3 coding DNA: TGTGCCAGCAGTGACTTGGACAGGGGTGAAGCTTTCTTT. It is translated as CASSDLDRGEAFF.

As concerns this clone: Sequence at one end of the junction differs from germline and may be a read error. The chain employs TRBV5-7 and TRBJ2-7; 7 nucleotides align to TRBD1. TRBV5-7 belongs to the ORF category, with a function that is uncertain. CDR3 length equals 14 residues. CDR3 amino acids: CASSLGDSSYEQYF. Here the CDR3 DNA reads TGTGCCAGCAGTTTGGGGGACAGTTCCTACGAGCAGTACTTC.

This rearrangement joins TRBV7-2 to TRBJ1-1; D might be TRBD1 (6 bases). Trimming removed 5 bases from V and 2 bases from J, with 12 bases in between. The germline V gene has CDR1 SGHTA and CDR2 FQGNSA. This CDR3 contains 14 residues. CDR3 coding DNA: TGTGCCAGCAGCCCAGGGGCTGCTAACACTGAAGCTTTCTTT. Encoded protein: CASSPGAANTEAFF.

The CDR3 spells CASSSGGEGTEAFF. The DNA of the CDR3 is TGTGCCAGCAGCTCAGGGGGCGAGGGCACTGAAGCTTTCTTT. This chain links TRBV7-6 with TRBJ1-1; 8 nucleotides agree with TRBD1. CDR1 is SGHVS, CDR2 FNYEAQ, per germline. V lost 4 bases, J lost 4 bases, and 5 bases stayed unmatched. The CDR3 covers 14 residues.

The V call is TRBV21-1, the J call TRBJ1-5. TRBV21-1 is reported as a pseudogene. The CDR3 totals 15 residues. The CDR3 is CASSKGVSGNQPQHF. For the CDR3, the DNA is TGTGCCAGCAGCAAAGGTGTCTCTGGCAATCAGCCCCAGCATTTT.

This chain connects TRBV4-1 to TRBJ1-5, with no clear D. This CDR3 contains 16 residues. Germline values: CDR1 MGHRA, CDR2 YSYEKL. The V end lost 1 base, the J end lost 0 bases, and 10 bases lay between the germline ends. CDR3 in amino acids: CASSQGPQTSNQPQHF. As DNA, the CDR3 is TGCGCCAGCAGCCAAGGGCCACAGACTAGCAATCAGCCCCAGCATTTT.

This chain joins TRBV6-1 and TRBJ1-1; weak D call: TRBD1 (5 bases). The V and J ends lost 4 bases and 1 base respectively, with 13 bases between them. CDR1 is MNHNS, CDR2 SASEGT, per germline. The CDR3 contains 15 residues. CDR3 sequence (DNA): TGTGCCAGCAGTGCCTCAGGGTCGGGGAACACTGAAGCTTTCTTT. This gives the protein CASSASGSGNTEAFF.

The chain couples TRBV9 to TRBJ2-7, with D possibly TRBD1 on 6 matching bases. The CDR3 has 16 amino acids. Germline CDR1 SGDLS, CDR2 YYNGEE. The V and J ends lost 4 bases and 0 bases respectively, with 17 bases between them. This CDR3 is CASSSSPGQNSYEQYF. The DNA of the CDR3 is TGTGCCAGCAGCTCGTCTCCGGGACAAAACTCCTACGAGCAGTACTTC.

J is TRBJ2-2 and V is TRBV28; D not certain. Germline CDR1 and CDR2: MDHEN and SYDVKM. The CDR3 has 13 amino acids. V was shortened by 8 bases and J by 2 bases, with 9 bases between the two germline ends. CDR3 amino acids: CASFEANTGELFF. The CDR3 DNA reads as TGTGCCAGCTTCGAGGCAAACACCGGGGAGCTGTTTTTT.

The chain links TRBV7-7 to TRBJ2-3; 9 positions match TRBD2. Germline CDR1 SSHAT, CDR2 FNYEAQ (reference sequence). The ends lost 5 bases at V and 2 bases at J; junction bases unmatched: 11. The CDR3 has 17 residues. The CDR3 DNA sequence: TGTGCCAGCAGCCCCAGTCTAGCGGGGCAACCCACAGATACGCAGTATTTT. This sequence encodes CASSPSLAGQPTDTQYF.

This chain joins TRBV5-5 and TRBJ2-7, with D uncertain. The CDR3 has 11 residues. Germline CDR1 reads SGHKS; CDR2 reads YYEKEE (reference sequence). V lost 7 bases to trimming and J lost 2 bases, with 7 bases between them. DNA of the CDR3: TGTGCCAGCGGCACAACCTACGAGCAGTACTTC. It encodes CASGTTYEQYF.

The chain has TRBV2 and TRBJ1-6, with D tentatively TRBD1 (5 bases). The CDR3 sequence is 16 residues long. CDR1 and CDR2 from the germline V gene are SNHLY and FYNNEI. Trimming left V 3 bases short and J 6 bases short, with 15 bases between. CDR3 in amino acids: CASSELQGRGNSPLHF. In nucleotides, the CDR3 is TGTGCCAGCAGTGAGTTGCAGGGAAGAGGTAATTCACCCCTCCACTTT.